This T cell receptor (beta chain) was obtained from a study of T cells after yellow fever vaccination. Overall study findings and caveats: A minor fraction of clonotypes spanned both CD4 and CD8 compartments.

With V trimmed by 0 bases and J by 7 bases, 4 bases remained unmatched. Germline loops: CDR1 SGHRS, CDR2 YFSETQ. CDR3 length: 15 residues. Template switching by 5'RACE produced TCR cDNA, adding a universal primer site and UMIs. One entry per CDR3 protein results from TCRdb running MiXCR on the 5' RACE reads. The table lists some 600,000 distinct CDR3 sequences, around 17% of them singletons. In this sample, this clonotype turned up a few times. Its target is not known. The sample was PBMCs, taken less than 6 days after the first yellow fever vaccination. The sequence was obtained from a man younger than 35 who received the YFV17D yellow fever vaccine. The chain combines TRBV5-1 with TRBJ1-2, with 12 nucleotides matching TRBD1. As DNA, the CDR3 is TGCGCCAGCAGCTTGGCCGGGACAGGGGGCTTTGGCTACACCTTC. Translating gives CASSLAGTGGFGYTF.